This TCR beta chain was found in a study of blood T cell repertoires in COVID-19. About the research overall: Collection of acute and convalescent COVID-19 samples took place in the United States, Italy and Spain.

Unmatched junction bases numbered 6, after V lost 6 bases and J lost 10 bases. Germline CDR1 SNHLY, CDR2 FYNNEI. The CDR3 contains 15 residues. In the source study's methods: Amplifying reference gene primers gave estimates of nucleated cell counts. Method: immunoSEQ multiplex PCR; TCRdb's copy keeps in-frame clones and lacks some. The V and J calls and clone size are taken from that table; D and trimming were inferred from the DNA. Of a few hundred thousand clones in the sample, around 85% were seen once. This chain connects TRBV2 to TRBJ2-1; TRBD2 matches 16 bases. This sequence was found in a woman between 45 and 65 years old with acute or convalescent COVID-19. What was sequenced was peripheral blood. The DNA for the CDR3 is TGTGCCAGCAGCGTCGGGACTAGCGGGAGGGGCGAGCAGTTCTTC. This sequence encodes CASSVGTSGRGEQFF.